These 3 T cell receptor beta chains originate from one sample sequenced in a study of T cells after yellow fever vaccination. TCRdb independently ran MiXCR on the 5' RACE reads; one entry per CDR3 protein. Of 150,000 to 200,000 distinct CDR3 sequences listed, about 6% are singletons. Sequences were derived from CD4+ T cells sorted from PBMCs, sampled on the day of the first yellow fever vaccination. The receptors originated from a man younger than 35 who received the YFV17D yellow fever vaccine.

This clonotype has ten or more counts. The V gene is TRBV6-5, the J gene TRBJ2-1, with D uncertain. The germline V and J ends were trimmed by 4 bases and 8 bases, with 12 bases remaining between them. Germline V CDR1 and CDR2: MNHEY, SVGAGI. The CDR3 loop spans 13 amino acids. CDR3: CASSSPVGDEQFF. The DNA of the CDR3 is TGTGCCAGCAGTTCCCCGGTTGGGGATGAGCAGTTCTTC.

There are many counts of this clonotype. The chain combines TRBV12-3 or TRBV12-4 with TRBJ2-2, with a possible D match to TRBD1 (6 bases). The length of the CDR3 is 15 residues. V lost 8 bases to trimming and J lost 4 bases, with 17 bases between them. The CDR3: CASLGHRAATGELFF. The CDR3 DNA is TGTGCCAGCTTGGGTCACAGGGCTGCCACCGGGGAGCTGTTTTTT.

In the case of this clonotype: A much larger clone differs from this one at a single base, so this may be a read error. The rearrangement links TRBV18 to TRBJ2-3, with TRBD2 matching 11 bases. The CDR3 is 16 amino acids. The germline V gene has CDR1 KGHSH and CDR2 LQKENI. This CDR3 is CSSSQLAGAVTDTQYF. The CDR3 nucleotides read TGTTCCAGCTCTCAACTAGCGGGGGCTGTCACAGATACGCAGTATTTT.